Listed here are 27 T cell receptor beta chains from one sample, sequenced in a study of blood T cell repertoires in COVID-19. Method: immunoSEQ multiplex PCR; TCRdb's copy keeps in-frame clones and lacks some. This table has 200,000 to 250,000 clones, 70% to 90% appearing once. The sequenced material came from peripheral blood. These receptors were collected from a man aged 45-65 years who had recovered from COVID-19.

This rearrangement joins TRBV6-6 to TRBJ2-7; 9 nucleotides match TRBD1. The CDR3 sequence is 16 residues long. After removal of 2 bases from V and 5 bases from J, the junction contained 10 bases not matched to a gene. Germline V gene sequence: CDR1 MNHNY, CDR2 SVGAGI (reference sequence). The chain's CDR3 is CASSYNPGQGGHEQYF. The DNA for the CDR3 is TGTGCCAGCAGTTACAATCCGGGACAGGGAGGACACGAGCAGTACTTC.

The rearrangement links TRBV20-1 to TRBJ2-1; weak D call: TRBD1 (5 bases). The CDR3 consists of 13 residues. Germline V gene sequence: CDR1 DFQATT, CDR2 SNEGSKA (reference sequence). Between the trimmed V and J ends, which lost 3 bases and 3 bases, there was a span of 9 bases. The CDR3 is CSASRGYYNEQFF. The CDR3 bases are TGCAGTGCTAGTAGGGGATACTACAATGAGCAGTTCTTC.

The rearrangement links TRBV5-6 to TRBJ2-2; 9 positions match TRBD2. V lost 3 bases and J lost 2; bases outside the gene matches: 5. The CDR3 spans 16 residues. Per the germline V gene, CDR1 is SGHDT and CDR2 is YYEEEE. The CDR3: CASSSSGTSNTGELFF. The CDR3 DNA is TGTGCCAGCAGCTCTTCCGGGACTAGCAACACCGGGGAGCTGTTTTTT.

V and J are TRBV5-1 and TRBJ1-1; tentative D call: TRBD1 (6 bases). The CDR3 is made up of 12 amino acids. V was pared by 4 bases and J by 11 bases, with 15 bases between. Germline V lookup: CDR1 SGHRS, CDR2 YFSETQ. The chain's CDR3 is CASSPLQGLAFF. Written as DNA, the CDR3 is TGCGCCAGCAGCCCGCTTCAGGGGTTGGCTTTCTTT.

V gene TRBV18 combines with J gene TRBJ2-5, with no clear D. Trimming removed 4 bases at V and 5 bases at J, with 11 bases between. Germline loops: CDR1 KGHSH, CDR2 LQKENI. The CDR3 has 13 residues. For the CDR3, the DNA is TGTGCCAGCTCACGCGCCCCGAGGGAGACCCAGTACTTC. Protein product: CASSRAPRETQYF.

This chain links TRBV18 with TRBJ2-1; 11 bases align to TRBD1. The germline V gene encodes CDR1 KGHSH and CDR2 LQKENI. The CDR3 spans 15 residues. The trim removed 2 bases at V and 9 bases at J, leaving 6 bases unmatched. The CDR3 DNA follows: TGTGCCAGCTCACCAGGACAGGGGGCTTTCGGTGAGCAGTTCTTC. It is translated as CASSPGQGAFGEQFF.

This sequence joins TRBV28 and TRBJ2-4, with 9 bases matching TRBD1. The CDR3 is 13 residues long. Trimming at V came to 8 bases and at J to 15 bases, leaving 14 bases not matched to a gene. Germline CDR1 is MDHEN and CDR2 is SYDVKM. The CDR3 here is CASRVHLGQGGYF. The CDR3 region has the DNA TGTGCCAGCCGCGTTCACCTGGGACAGGGAGGGTACTTC. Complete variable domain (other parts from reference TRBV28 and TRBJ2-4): DVKVTQSSRYLVKRTGEKVFLECVQDMDHENMFWYRQDPGLGLRLIYFSYDVKMKEKGDIPEGYSVSREKKERFSLILESASTNQTSMYLCASRVHLGQGGYFGAGTRLSVL.

The CDR3 region has the DNA TGTGCCAGCAGTTACTTCCTAGGCGGGCTTACCTACAATGAGCAGTTCTTC. Translating it yields CASSYFLGGLTYNEQFF. J is TRBJ2-1 and V is TRBV27, with a tentative D call TRBD2 (5 bases). V was shortened by 4 bases and J by 2 bases, with 18 bases between the two germline ends. Germline CDR1 and CDR2: MNHEY and SMNVEV (reference sequence). This CDR3 has 17 residues.

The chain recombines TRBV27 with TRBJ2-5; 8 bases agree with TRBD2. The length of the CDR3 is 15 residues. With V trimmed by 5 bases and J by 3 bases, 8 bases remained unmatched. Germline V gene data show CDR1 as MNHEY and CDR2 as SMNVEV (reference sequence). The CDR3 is CASSSYGREKETQYF. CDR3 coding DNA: TGTGCCAGCAGTAGCTACGGGAGGGAAAAAGAGACCCAGTACTTC.

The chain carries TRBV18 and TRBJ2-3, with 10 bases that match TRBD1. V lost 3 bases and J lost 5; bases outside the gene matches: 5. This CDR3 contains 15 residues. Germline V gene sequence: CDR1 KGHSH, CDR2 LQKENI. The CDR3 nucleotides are TGTGCCAGCTCACCGCGACAGGGGGCAGGAGATACGCAGTATTTT. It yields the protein CASSPRQGAGDTQYF.

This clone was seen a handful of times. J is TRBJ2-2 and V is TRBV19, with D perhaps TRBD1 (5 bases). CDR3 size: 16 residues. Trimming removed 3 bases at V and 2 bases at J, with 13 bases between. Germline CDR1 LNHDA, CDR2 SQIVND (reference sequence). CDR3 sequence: CASSIHRTRNTGELFF. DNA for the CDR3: TGTGCCAGTAGTATTCACCGGACAAGAAACACCGGGGAGCTGTTTTTT.

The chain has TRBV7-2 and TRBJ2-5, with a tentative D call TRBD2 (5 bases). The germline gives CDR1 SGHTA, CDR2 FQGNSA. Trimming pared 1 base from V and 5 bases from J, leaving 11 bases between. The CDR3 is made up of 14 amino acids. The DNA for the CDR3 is TGTGCCAGCAGCTTAGAAGTGGGAGTGGAGACCCAGTACTTC. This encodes CASSLEVGVETQYF.

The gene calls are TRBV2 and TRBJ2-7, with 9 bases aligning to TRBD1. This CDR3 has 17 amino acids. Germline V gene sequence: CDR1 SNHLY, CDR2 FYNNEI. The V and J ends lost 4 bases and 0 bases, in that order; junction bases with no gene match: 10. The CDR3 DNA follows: TGTGCCAGCAGTGGACCGGGACAGGGTCGCAGCTCCTACGAGCAGTACTTC. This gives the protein CASSGPGQGRSSYEQYF.

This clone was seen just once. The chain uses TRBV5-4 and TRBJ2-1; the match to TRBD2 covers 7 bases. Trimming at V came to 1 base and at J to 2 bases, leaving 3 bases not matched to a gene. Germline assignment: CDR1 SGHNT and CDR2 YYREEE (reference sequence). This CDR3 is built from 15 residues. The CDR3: CASSLSGTAYNEQFF. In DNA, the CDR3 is TGTGCCAGCAGCTTGAGCGGGACCGCCTACAATGAGCAGTTCTTC.

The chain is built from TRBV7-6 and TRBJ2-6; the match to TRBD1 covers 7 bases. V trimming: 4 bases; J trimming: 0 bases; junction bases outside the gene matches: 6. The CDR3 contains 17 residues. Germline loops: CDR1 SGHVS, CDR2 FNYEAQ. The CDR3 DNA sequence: TGTGCCAGCAGCTACCGACAGGGCCTCTCTGGGGCCAACGTCCTGACTTTC. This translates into CASSYRQGLSGANVLTF.

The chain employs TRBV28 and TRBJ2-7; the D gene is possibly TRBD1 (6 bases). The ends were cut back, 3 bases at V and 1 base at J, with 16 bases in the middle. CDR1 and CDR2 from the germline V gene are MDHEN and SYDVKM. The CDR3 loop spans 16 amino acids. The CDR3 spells CASSLHRVGVSYEQYF. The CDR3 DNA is TGTGCCAGCAGTTTGCACAGGGTGGGGGTTTCCTACGAGCAGTACTTC.

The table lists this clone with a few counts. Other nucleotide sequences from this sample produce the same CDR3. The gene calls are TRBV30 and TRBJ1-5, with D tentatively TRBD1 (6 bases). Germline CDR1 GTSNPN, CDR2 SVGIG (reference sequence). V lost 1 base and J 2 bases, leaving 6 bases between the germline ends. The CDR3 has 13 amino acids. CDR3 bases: TGTGCCTGGAGTGGGACAGGCAATCAGCCCCAGCATTTT. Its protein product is CAWSGTGNQPQHF.

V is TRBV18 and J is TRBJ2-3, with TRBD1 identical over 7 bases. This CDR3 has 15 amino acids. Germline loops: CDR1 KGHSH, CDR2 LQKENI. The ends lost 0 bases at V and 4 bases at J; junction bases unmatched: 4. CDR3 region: CASSPPGQVSDTQYF. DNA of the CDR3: TGTGCCAGCTCACCACCCGGACAGGTTTCAGATACGCAGTATTTT.

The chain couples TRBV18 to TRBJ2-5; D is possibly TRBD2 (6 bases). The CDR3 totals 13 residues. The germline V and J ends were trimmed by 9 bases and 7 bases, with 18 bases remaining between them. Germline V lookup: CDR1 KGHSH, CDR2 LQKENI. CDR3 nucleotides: TGTGCCAGTACTTGGAGGGCCTCGGGGACCCAGTACTTC. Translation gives CASTWRASGTQYF.

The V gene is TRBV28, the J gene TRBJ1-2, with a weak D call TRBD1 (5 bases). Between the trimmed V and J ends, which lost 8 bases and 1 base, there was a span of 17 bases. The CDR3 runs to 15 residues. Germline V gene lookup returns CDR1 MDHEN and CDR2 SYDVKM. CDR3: CASVEGIVFNYGYTF. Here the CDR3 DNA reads TGTGCCAGCGTGGAGGGGATAGTCTTTAACTATGGCTACACCTTC.

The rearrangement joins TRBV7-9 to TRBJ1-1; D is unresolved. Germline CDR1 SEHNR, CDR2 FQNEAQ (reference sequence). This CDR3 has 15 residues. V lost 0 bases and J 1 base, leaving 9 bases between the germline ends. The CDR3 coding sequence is TGTGCCAGCAGCTTAGCGGCTGCAGGGAACACTGAAGCTTTCTTT. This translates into CASSLAAAGNTEAFF.

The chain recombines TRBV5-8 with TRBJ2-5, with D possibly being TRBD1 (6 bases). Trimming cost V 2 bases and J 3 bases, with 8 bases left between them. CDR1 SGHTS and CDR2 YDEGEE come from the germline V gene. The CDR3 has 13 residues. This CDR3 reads CASSLTGKETQYF. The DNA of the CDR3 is TGTGCCAGCAGCTTAACAGGGAAAGAGACCCAGTACTTC.

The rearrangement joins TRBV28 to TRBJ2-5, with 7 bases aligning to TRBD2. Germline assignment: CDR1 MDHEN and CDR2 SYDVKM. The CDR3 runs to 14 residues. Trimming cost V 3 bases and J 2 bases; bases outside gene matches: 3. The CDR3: CASSFPGRQETQYF. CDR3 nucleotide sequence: TGTGCCAGCAGTTTCCCCGGGAGGCAAGAGACCCAGTACTTC.

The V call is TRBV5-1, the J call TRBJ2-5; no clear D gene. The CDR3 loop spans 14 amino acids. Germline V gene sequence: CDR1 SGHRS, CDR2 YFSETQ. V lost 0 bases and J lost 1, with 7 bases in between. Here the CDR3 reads CASSLAGPQETQYF. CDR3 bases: TGCGCCAGCAGCTTGGCGGGTCCCCAAGAGACCCAGTACTTC.

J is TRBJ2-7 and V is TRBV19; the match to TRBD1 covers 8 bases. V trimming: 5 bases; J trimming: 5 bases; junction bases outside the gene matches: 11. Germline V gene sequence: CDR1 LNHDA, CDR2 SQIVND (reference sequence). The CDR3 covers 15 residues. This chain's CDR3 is CASSPSSGGSNEQYF. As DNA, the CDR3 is TGTGCCAGTAGTCCCTCGTCAGGGGGCTCTAACGAGCAGTACTTC.

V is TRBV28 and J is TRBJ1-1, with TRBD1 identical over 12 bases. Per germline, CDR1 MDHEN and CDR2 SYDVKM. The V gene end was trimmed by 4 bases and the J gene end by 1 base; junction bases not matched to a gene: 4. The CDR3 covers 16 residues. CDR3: CASSSRDRGPNTEAFF. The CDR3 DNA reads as TGTGCCAGCAGTTCCCGGGACAGGGGGCCGAACACTGAAGCTTTCTTT.

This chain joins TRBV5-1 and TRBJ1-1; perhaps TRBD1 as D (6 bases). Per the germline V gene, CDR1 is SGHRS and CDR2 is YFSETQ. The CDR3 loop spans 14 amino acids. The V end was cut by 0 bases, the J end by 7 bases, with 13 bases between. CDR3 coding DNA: TGCGCCAGCAGCTTGGGCAGGGGCGACTATGAAGCTTTCTTT. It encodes CASSLGRGDYEAFF.